The rows below give T cell receptor beta chains drawn from one sample of a study of CD8+ T cells in alopecia areata. This table comes from immunoSEQ multiplex PCR, and its TCRdb copy is limited to in-frame clones, with some not included. The sample yields over 150,000 clones, about 63% seen once. The sequencing here drew on CD4+ T cells sorted from blood, taken at week 0. These receptors came from a human donor with alopecia areata. Both conserved end residues are part of each CDR3. The order of the fields is V gene, D gene, J gene, clone size, CDR3 protein, CDR3 DNA. A D gene is named only where the DNA matches it firmly. Expanded clones are given a class, and other clones once, few, many or no size at all.

>TRBV20-1|-|TRBJ1-2|-
CSAQGTGGYTF
TGCAGTGCCCAAGGGACGGGGGGCTACACCTTC
>TRBV29-1|-|TRBJ1-1|few
CSVQAADTEAFF
TGCAGCGTACAGGCGGCGGACACTGAAGCTTTCTTT
>TRBV29-1|-|TRBJ1-1|-
CSVSTSEAFF
TGCAGCGTTAGCACCAGCGAAGCTTTCTTT
>TRBV27|-|TRBJ2-5|-
CASSSGETQYF
TGTGCCAGCAGTTCTGGGGAGACCCAGTACTTC
>TRBV9|TRBD2|TRBJ2-1|-
CASSVRPSGDNEQFF
TGTGCCAGCAGCGTAAGGCCTAGCGGGGACAATGAGCAGTTCTTC
>TRBV30|-|TRBJ1-2|-
CAWSTPNYGYTF
TGTGCCTGGAGTACACCCAACTATGGCTACACCTTC
>TRBV5-1|-|TRBJ1-4|few
CASSLARTTNNEKLFF
TGCGCCAGCAGCTTGGCGCGGACTACCAATAATGAAAAACTGTTTTTT
>TRBV9|-|TRBJ2-1|once
CASSAGQRVYNEQFF
TGTGCCAGCAGCGCTGGACAGCGGGTTTACAATGAGCAGTTCTTC
>TRBV7-8|-|TRBJ2-3|-
CASSLGGLSTDTQYF
TGTGCCAGCAGCTTAGGGGGGCTTAGCACAGATACGCAGTATTTT
>TRBV29-1|-|TRBJ2-1|-
CSVEVMTGGSGEQFF
TGCAGCGTTGAAGTAATGACAGGAGGCTCTGGTGAGCAGTTCTTC
>TRBV7-9|TRBD2|TRBJ2-2|-
CASSTTPAGANTGELFF
TGTGCCAGCAGTACCACCCCAGCGGGGGCGAACACCGGGGAGCTGTTTTTT
>TRBV30|TRBD1|TRBJ1-2|-
CAWSATGGVYGYTF
TGTGCCTGGAGTGCGACAGGGGGCGTCTATGGCTACACCTTC
>TRBV15|-|TRBJ1-3|-
CATSRDKYSGNTIYF
TGTGCCACCAGCAGAGACAAATACTCTGGAAACACCATATATTTT
>TRBV29-1|-|TRBJ2-4|-
CSVEDRAGVAKNIQYF
TGCAGCGTTGAAGATCGAGCAGGGGTAGCCAAAAACATTCAGTACTTC
>TRBV29-1|TRBD1|TRBJ2-3|few
CSVGHTGADTQYF
TGCAGCGTTGGTCATACAGGGGCAGATACGCAGTATTTT
>TRBV29-1|-|TRBJ2-2|-
CSVEQSGQGGVGELFF
TGCAGCGTTGAACAATCGGGGCAGGGAGGCGTCGGGGAGCTGTTTTTT
>TRBV30|TRBD1|TRBJ1-4|-
CAWSKQGAREKLFF
TGTGCCTGGTCAAAACAGGGGGCGCGTGAAAAACTGTTTTTT